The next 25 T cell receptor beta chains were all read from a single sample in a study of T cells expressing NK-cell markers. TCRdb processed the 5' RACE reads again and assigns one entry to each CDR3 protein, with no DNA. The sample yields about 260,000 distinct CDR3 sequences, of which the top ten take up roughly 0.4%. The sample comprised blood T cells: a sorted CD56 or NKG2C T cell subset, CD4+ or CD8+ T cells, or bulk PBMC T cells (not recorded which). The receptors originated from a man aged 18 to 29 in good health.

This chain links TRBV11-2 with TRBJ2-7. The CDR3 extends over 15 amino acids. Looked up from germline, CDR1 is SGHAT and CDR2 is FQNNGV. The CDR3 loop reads CASSLDITGVYEQYF.

The CDR3 loop is CATGRGSYNEQFF. This sequence joins TRBV10-3 and TRBJ2-1; with no DNA, the TCRdb D assignment of TRBD1 cannot be verified. Germline loops: CDR1 ENHRY, CDR2 SYGVKD. This CDR3 has 13 residues.

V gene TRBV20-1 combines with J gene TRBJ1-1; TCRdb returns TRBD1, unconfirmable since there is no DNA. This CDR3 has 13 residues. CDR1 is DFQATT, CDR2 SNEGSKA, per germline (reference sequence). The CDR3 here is CSASPRGITEAFF.

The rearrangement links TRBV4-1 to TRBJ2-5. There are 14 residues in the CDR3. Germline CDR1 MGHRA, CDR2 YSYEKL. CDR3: CASSQADKTETQYF.

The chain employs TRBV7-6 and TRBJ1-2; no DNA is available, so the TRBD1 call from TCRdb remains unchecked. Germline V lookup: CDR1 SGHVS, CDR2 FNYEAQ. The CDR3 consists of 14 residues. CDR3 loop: CASSPGTRSYGYTF.

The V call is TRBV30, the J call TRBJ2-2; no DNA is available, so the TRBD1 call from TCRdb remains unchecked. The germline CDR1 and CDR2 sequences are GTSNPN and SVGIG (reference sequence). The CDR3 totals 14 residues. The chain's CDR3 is CAWTLTRRAGELFF.

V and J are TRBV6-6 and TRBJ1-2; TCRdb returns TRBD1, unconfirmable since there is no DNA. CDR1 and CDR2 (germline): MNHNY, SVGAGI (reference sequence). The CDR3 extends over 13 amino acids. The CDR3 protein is CASNHRDGYGYTF.

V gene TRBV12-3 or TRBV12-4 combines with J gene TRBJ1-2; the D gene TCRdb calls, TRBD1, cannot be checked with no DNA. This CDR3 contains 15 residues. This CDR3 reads CASNHSGATGYGYTF.

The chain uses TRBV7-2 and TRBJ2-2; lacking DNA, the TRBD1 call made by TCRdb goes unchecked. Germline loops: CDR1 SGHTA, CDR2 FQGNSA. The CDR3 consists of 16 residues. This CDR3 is CASSRNRPGASGELFF.

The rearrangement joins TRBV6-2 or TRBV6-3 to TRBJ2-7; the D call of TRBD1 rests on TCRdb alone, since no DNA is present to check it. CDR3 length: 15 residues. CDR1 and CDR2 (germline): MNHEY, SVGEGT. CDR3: CASSYLGTDTYEQYF.

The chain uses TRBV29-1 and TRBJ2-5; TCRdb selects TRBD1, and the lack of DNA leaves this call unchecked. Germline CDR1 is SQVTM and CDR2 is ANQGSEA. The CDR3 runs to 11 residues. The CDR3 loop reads CSVRTGYTQYF.

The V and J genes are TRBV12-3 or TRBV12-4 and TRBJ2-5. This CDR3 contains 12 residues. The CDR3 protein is CASSLKGETQYF.

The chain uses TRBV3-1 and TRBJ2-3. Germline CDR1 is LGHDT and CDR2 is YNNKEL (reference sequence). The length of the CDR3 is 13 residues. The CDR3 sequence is CASSQDRRDTQYF.

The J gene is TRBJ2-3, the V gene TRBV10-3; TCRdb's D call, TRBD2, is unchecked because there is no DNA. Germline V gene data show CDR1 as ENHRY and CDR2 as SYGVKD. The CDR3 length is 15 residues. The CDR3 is CAISESGLASHTQYF.

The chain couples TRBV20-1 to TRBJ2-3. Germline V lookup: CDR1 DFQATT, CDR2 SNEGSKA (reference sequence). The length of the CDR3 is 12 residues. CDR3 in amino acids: CSARVFSDTQYF.

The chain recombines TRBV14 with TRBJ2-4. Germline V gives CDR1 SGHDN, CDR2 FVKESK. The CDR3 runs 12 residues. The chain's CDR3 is CASSPRSGIQYF. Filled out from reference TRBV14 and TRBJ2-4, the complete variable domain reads EAGVTQFPSHSVIEKGQTVTLRCDPISGHDNLYWYRRVMGKEIKFLLHFVKESKQDESGMPNNRFLAERTGGTYSTLKVQPAELEDSGVYFCASSPRSGIQYFGAGTRLSVL.

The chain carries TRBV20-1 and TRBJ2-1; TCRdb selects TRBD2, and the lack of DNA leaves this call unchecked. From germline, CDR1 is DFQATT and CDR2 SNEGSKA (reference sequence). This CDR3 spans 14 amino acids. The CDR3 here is CSAGTTSGSQEQFF.

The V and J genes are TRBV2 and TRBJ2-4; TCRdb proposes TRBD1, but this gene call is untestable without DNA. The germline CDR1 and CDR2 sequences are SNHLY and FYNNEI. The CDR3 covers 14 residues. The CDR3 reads CASSSRGTYGIQYF.

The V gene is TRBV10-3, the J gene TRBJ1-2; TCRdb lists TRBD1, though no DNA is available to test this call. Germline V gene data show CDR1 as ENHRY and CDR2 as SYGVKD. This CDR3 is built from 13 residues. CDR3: CATAAPQTYGYTF.

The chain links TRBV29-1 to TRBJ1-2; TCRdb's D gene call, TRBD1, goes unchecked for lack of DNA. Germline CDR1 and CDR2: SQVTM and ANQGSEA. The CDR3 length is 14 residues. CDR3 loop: CSVLPSGSNYGYTF.

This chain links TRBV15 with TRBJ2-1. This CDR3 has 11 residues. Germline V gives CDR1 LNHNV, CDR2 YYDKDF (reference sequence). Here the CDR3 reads CATSRLSGQFF.

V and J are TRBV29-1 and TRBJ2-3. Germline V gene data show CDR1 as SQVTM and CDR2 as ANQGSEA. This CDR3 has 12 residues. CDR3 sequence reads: CSVRTGPDTQYF.

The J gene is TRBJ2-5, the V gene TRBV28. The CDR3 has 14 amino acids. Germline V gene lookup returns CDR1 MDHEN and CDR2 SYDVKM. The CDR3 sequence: CASSLYSGLETQYF.

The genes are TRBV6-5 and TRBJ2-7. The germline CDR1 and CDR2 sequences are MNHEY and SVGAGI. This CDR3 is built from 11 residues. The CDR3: CASSNLYEQYF.

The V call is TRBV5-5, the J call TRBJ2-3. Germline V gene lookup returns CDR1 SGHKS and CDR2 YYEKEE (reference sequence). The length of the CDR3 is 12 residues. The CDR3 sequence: CASSPYTDTQYF.